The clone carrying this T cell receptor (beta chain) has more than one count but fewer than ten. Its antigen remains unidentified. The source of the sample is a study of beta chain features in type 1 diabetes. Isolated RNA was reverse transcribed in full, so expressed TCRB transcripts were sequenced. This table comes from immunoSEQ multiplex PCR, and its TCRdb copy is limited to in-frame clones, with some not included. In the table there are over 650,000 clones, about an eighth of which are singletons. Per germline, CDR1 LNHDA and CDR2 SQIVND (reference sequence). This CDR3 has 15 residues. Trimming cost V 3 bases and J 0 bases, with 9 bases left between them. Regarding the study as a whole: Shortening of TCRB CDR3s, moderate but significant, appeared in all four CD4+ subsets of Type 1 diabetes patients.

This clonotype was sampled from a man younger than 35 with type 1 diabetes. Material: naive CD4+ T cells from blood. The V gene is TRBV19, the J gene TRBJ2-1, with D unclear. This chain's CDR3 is CASSMGGRSYNEQFF. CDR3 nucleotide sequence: TGTGCCAGTAGTATGGGTGGACGCTCCTACAATGAGCAGTTCTTC.